This T cell receptor beta chain was sequenced during a study of identical twins. Each donor (without exception) was a healthy Caucasian. V gave up 1 base and J gave up 4 bases, with 11 bases separating them. The CDR3 loop spans 14 amino acids. The V gene's germline CDR1 is SGHRS and CDR2 YFSETQ. TCRdb ran MiXCR on the 5' RACE reads and lists one entry per CDR3 protein. Of about 790,000 distinct CDR3 sequences in the sample, about 20% were seen once. This same sample was also part of a study on T cells expressing NK-cell markers. That investigation notes: Seven of the eight sequenced donors were HCMV-seropositive; one was seronegative. An anti-gamma-delta TCR antibody was added in several experiments. It restricted sorting to alpha-beta TCR-expressing T cells.

Sequenced input: PBMCs. The chain carries TRBV5-1 and TRBJ1-1, with D possibly being TRBD1 (5 bases). This TCR came from a young woman in good health. The CDR3 sequence: CASSLSRVGTEAFF. The CDR3 coding sequence is TGCGCCAGCAGCTTGTCCAGGGTAGGCACTGAAGCTTTCTTT.